Presented here are 18 T cell receptor beta chains from one specimen sequenced in a study of technical replicates of blood from a few donors. Some clones are missing from TCRdb's copy, which holds only in-frame ones; the method was immunoSEQ multiplex PCR. The top ten hold 10% to 15% of the sample, which has approximately 15,000 clones, around 87% seen once. Sequenced sample: PBMCs. Source of these receptors: a human donor in good health.

This clone was detected only once. This chain links TRBV7-9 with TRBJ2-7, with 7 bases lining up with TRBD1. Trimming took 7 bases from V and 1 from J; bases not matched to a gene: 1. This CDR3 has 12 residues. CDR1 SEHNR and CDR2 FQNEAQ come from the germline V gene (reference sequence). CDR3 nucleotide sequence: TGTGCCAGCACGACAGGGTCCTACGAGCAGTACTTC. It specifies CASTTGSYEQYF.

The rearrangement uses TRBV6-1 and TRBJ1-5, with D maybe TRBD1 (6 bases). This CDR3 contains 15 residues. Trimming shortened V by 4 bases and J by 3 bases, and 13 bases separated the two germline ends. CDR1 and CDR2 (germline): MNHNS, SASEGT. The CDR3 sequence: CASSGSTGINQPQHF. CDR3 bases: TGTGCCAGCAGTGGTTCGACAGGTATCAATCAGCCCCAGCATTTT.

CDR3 DNA sequence: TGTGCCAGCAGCGCAGAGAAGACTTACAATGAGCAGTTCTTC. Residues: CASSAEKTYNEQFF. This sequence joins TRBV9 and TRBJ2-1; D call uncertain. CDR3 length equals 14 residues. The ends were cut back, 3 bases at V and 4 bases at J, with 11 bases in the middle. CDR1 and CDR2 (germline): SGDLS, YYNGEE.

This clone has only one observation. The chain employs TRBV29-1 and TRBJ2-3; 7 nucleotides agree with TRBD2. Germline V gene data show CDR1 as SQVTM and CDR2 as ANQGSEA. V lost 6 bases and J lost 5; bases outside the gene matches: 8. This CDR3 comprises 13 residues. CDR3 amino acids: CSVIRLAGDTQYF. The CDR3 nucleotides are TGCAGCGTGATCCGACTAGCCGGAGATACGCAGTATTTT.

The chain links TRBV19 to TRBJ1-4; 7 bases match TRBD1. J was trimmed by 7 bases and V by 5 bases; bases with no gene match: 13. The germline V gene encodes CDR1 LNHDA and CDR2 SQIVND (reference sequence). The CDR3 length is 16 residues. This CDR3 is CASSPTSTGRFEKLFF. The CDR3 coding sequence is TGTGCCAGTAGTCCAACGTCGACAGGGAGATTTGAAAAACTGTTTTTT.

The rearrangement joins TRBV7-2 to TRBJ1-5; D not certain. The CDR3 covers 16 residues. The germline V and J ends were trimmed by 4 bases and 1 base, with 14 bases remaining between them. CDR1 is SGHTA, CDR2 FQGNSA, per germline. This CDR3 reads CASSSNGRLSNQPQHF. The CDR3 coding sequence is TGTGCCAGCAGCTCAAATGGGAGGTTGAGCAATCAGCCCCAGCATTTT.

J is TRBJ1-4 and V is TRBV10-3; D might be TRBD1 (6 bases). The V and J ends lost 2 bases and 2 bases respectively, with 9 bases between them. The CDR3 is 15 amino acids. CDR1 and CDR2 from the germline V gene are ENHRY and SYGVKD. CDR3 sequence reads: CAISEEGVTNEKLFF. The CDR3 DNA follows: TGTGCCATCAGTGAGGAGGGGGTGACTAATGAAAAACTGTTTTTT.

V is TRBV18 and J is TRBJ2-7, with 9 bases matching TRBD2. The CDR3 covers 15 residues. V shed 2 bases, J shed 3 bases, and the junction held 5 bases outside the gene matches. Looked up from germline, CDR1 is KGHSH and CDR2 is LQKENI. CDR3 loop: CASSPVIAGVYEQYF. CDR3 bases: TGTGCCAGCTCACCAGTGATAGCGGGAGTCTACGAGCAGTACTTC.

The genes are TRBV7-9 and TRBJ2-1, with TRBD2 matching over 13 bases. CDR3 length equals 15 residues. Germline V CDR1 and CDR2: SEHNR, FQNEAQ (reference sequence). Trimming cost V 6 bases and J 5 bases; bases outside gene matches: 4. CDR3 nucleotides: TGTGCCAGCAGGTTGGGACTAGCGGGGAACAATGAGCAGTTCTTC. It encodes CASRLGLAGNNEQFF.

The chain recombines TRBV18 with TRBJ2-1; D may be TRBD2 (5 bases). This CDR3 is built from 18 residues. The V end was cut by 0 bases, the J end by 5 bases, with 20 bases between. From germline, CDR1 is KGHSH and CDR2 LQKENI. This CDR3 reads CASSPPTAAGRWNNEQFF. The CDR3, as DNA: TGTGCCAGCTCACCACCCACCGCGGCGGGCCGGTGGAACAATGAGCAGTTCTTC.

The count of this clone is one. This chain connects TRBV7-9 to TRBJ2-3; perhaps TRBD1 as D (5 bases). The germline gives CDR1 SEHNR, CDR2 FQNEAQ (reference sequence). The V gene lost 5 bases and the J gene lost 2 bases, with 17 bases spanning the gap. The CDR3 runs 16 residues. CDR3 amino acids: CASSPQGGPHTDTQYF. CDR3 DNA: TGTGCCAGCAGCCCCCAGGGCGGACCACACACAGATACGCAGTATTTT.

The chain recombines TRBV27 with TRBJ2-7; TRBD2 agrees at 11 bases. The J segment lost 3 bases and the V segment lost 5 bases, leaving 9 bases of the junction unmatched. CDR1 and CDR2 from the germline V gene are MNHEY and SMNVEV (reference sequence). CDR3 size: 16 residues. The CDR3 sequence is CASSPSSSGRIYEQYF. CDR3 coding DNA: TGTGCCAGCAGTCCCTCCTCTAGCGGGAGGATCTACGAGCAGTACTTC.

The rearrangement joins TRBV7-8 to TRBJ2-1, with 8 bases aligning to TRBD2. Trimming at V came to 7 bases and at J to 7 bases, leaving 9 bases not matched to a gene. Per the germline V gene, CDR1 is SGHVS and CDR2 is FQNEAQ. The CDR3 is 14 residues long. As DNA, the CDR3 is TGTGCCAGCACCCGAGTACTAGCGGCGAATGAGCAGTTCTTC. It codes for CASTRVLAANEQFF.

The chain couples TRBV7-9 to TRBJ2-4; 7 nucleotides line up with TRBD2. The CDR3 contains 14 residues. Germline V CDR1 and CDR2: SEHNR, FQNEAQ (reference sequence). V gave up 5 bases and J gave up 7 bases; unmatched junction bases: 8. In DNA, the CDR3 is TGTGCCAGCAGCCCGGGGGGTATGGTCAACATTCAGTACTTC. Translated: CASSPGGMVNIQYF.

The chain joins TRBV28 to TRBJ1-3, with a weak D call TRBD1 (5 bases). Germline values: CDR1 MDHEN, CDR2 SYDVKM. V lost 1 base and J lost 7, with 11 bases in between. The CDR3 extends over 14 amino acids. The CDR3 sequence: CASSLSLGGNTIYF. CDR3 bases: TGTGCCAGCAGTTTATCTCTTGGGGGGAACACCATATATTTT.

The chain links TRBV7-9 to TRBJ2-6; 7 nucleotides agree with TRBD1. Germline V gene data show CDR1 as SEHNR and CDR2 as FQNEAQ (reference sequence). With V trimmed by 8 bases and J by 0 bases, 16 bases remained unmatched. CDR3 size: 19 residues. This CDR3 reads CASGFRRDRYNSGANVLTF. The CDR3 region has the DNA TGTGCCAGCGGATTCCGCCGGGACAGATACAACTCTGGGGCCAACGTCCTGACTTTC. Supplemented by reference TRBV7-9 and TRBJ2-6, the full variable domain reads DTGVSQNPRHKITKRGQNVTFRCDPISEHNRLYWYRQTLGQGPEFLTYFQNEAQLEKSRLLSDRFSAERPKGSFSTLEIQRTEQGDSAMYLCASGFRRDRYNSGANVLTFGAGSRLTVL.

The chain is built from TRBV9 and TRBJ1-5, with D possibly matching TRBD1 (6 bases). CDR1 and CDR2 (germline): SGDLS, YYNGEE. This CDR3 spans 15 amino acids. V lost 6 bases to trimming and J lost 0 bases, with 13 bases between them. The CDR3 bases are TGTGCCAGCAACCCGACAGGATATAGCAATCAGCCCCAGCATTTT. Its protein product is CASNPTGYSNQPQHF.

This chain's CDR3 is CASSWDTGGSATEAFF. CDR3 nucleotide sequence: TGCGCCAGCAGCTGGGACACAGGGGGCTCGGCCACTGAAGCTTTCTTT. The chain employs TRBV5-1 and TRBJ1-1; 9 bases are a match to TRBD1. Trimming at V came to 3 bases and at J to 4 bases, leaving 10 bases not matched to a gene. Germline values: CDR1 SGHRS, CDR2 YFSETQ. CDR3 length equals 16 residues.